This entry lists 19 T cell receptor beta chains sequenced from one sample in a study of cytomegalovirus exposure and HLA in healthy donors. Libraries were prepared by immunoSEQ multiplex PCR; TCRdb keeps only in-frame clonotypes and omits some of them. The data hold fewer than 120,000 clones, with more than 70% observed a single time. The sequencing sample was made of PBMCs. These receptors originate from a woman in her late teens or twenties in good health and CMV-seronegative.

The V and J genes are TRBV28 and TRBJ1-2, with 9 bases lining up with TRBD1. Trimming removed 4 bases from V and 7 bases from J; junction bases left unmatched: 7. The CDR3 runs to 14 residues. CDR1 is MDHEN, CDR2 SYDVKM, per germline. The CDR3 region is CASSWDRVRAGYTF. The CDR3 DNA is TGTGCCAGCAGTTGGGACAGGGTAAGGGCTGGCTACACCTTC.

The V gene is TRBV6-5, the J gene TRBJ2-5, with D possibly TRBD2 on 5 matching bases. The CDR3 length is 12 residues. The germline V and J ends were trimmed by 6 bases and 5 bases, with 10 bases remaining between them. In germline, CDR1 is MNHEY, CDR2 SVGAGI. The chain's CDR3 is CASSPGGETQYF. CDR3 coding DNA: TGTGCCAGCAGCCCCGGAGGCGAGACCCAGTACTTC.

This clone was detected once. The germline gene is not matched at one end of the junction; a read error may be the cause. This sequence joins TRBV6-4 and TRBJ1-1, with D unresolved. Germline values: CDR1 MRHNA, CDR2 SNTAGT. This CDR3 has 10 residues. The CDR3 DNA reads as TGTGCCAGCAGTGACTGTCCAGGCCTCTTT. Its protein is CASSDCPGLF.

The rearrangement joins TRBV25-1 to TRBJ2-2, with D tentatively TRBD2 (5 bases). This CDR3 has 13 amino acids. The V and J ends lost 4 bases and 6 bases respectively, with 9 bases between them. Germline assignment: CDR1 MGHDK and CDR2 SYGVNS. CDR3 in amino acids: CASSGTFSGELFF. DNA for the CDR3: TGTGCCAGCAGTGGGACTTTCTCCGGGGAGCTGTTTTTT.

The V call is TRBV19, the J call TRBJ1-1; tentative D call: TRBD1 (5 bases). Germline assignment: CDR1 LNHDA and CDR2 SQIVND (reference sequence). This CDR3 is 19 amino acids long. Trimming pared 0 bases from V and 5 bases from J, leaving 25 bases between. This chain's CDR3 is CASSIDRGTIKLRRTEAFF. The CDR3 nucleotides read TGTGCCAGTAGTATAGATCGCGGGACGATCAAACTAAGAAGAACTGAAGCTTTCTTT. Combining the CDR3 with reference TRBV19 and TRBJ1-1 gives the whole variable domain DGGITQSPKYLFRKEGQNVTLSCEQNLNHDAMYWYRQDPGQGLRLIYYSQIVNDFQKGDIAEGYSVSREKKESFPLTVTSAQKNPTAFYLCASSIDRGTIKLRRTEAFFGQGTRLTVV.

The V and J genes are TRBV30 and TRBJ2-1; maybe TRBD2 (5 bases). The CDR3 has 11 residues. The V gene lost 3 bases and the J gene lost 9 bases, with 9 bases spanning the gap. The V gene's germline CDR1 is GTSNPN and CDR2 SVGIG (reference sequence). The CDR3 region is CAWSRAAEQFF. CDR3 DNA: TGTGCCTGGAGCCGAGCGGCTGAGCAGTTCTTC.

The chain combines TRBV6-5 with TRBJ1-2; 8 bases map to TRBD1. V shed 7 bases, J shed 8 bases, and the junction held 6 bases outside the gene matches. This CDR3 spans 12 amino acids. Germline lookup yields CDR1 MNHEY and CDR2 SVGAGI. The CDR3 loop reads CASTLRGQGYTF. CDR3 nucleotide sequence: TGTGCCAGCACCCTCAGGGGGCAAGGCTACACCTTC.

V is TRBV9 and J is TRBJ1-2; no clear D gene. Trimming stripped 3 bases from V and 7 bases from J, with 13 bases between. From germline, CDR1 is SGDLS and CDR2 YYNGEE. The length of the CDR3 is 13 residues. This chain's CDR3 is CASSGASGSGYTF. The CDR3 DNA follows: TGTGCCAGCAGCGGAGCTTCCGGGAGTGGCTACACCTTC.

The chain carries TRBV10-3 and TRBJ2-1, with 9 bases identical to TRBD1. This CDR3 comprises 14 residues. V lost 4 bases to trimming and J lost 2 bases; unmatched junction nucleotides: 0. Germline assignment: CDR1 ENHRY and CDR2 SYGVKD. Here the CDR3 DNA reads TGTGCCATCAGTGGGACAGGGGCCTACAATGAGCAGTTCTTC. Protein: CAISGTGAYNEQFF.

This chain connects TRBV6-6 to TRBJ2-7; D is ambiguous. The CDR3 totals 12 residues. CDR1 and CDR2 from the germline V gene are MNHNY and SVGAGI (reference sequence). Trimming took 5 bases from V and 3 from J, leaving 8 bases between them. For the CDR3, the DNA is TGTGCCAGCAGTAAAAACAGCTACGAGCAGTACTTC. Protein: CASSKNSYEQYF.

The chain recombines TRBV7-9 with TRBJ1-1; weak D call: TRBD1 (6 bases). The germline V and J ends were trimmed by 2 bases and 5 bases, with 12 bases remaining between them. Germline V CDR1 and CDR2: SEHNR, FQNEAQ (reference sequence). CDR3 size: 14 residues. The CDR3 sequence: CASSLYRVGTEAFF. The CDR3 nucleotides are TGTGCCAGCAGCTTATACAGGGTGGGGACTGAAGCTTTCTTT. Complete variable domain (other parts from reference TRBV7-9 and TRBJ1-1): DTGVSQNPRHKITKRGQNVTFRCDPISEHNRLYWYRQTLGQGPEFLTYFQNEAQLEKSRLLSDRFSAERPKGSFSTLEIQRTEQGDSAMYLCASSLYRVGTEAFFGQGTRLTVV.

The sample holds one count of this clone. The CDR3 spells CASSLGGHPQTTDTQYF. The CDR3, as DNA: TGTGCCAGCAGCTTAGGGGGGCACCCTCAAACCACAGATACGCAGTATTTT. This chain connects TRBV7-2 to TRBJ2-3, with D possibly TRBD1 on 6 matching bases. Trimming left V 1 base short and J 2 bases short, with 16 bases between. Per germline, CDR1 SGHTA and CDR2 FQGNSA. The CDR3 is 17 residues long. The full variable domain, rest sourced from reference TRBV7-2 and TRBJ2-3, is GAGVSQSPSNKVTEKGKDVELRCDPISGHTALYWYRQSLGQGLEFLIYFQGNSAPDKSGLPSDRFSAERTGGSVSTLTIQRTQQEDSAVYLCASSLGGHPQTTDTQYFGPGTRLTVL.

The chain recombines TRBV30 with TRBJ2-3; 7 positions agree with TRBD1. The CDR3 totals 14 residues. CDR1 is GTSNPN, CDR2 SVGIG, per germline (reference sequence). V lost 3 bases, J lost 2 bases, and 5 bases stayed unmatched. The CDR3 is CAWSRDSFTDTQYF. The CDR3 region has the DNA TGTGCCTGGAGCCGGGACAGCTTCACAGATACGCAGTATTTT.

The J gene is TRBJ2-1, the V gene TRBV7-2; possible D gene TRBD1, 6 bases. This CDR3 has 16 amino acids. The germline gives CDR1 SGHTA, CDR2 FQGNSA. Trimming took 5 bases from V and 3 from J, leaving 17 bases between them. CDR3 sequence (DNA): TGTGCCAGCAGCCCGATCCGGGACATAGTCTACAATGAGCAGTTCTTC. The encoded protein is CASSPIRDIVYNEQFF.

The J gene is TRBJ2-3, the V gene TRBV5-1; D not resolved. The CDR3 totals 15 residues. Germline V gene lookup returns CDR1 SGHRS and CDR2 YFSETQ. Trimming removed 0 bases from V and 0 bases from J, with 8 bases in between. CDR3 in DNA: TGCGCCAGCAGCTTGGGTCAGTATAGCACAGATACGCAGTATTTT. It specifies CASSLGQYSTDTQYF.

The DNA of the CDR3 is TGTGCCAGCAGGGCTAGCGAACGATACAATGAGCAGTTCTTC. Translation: CASRASERYNEQFF. This chain connects TRBV7-9 to TRBJ2-1, with D possibly matching TRBD2 (6 bases). Per the germline V gene, CDR1 is SEHNR and CDR2 is FQNEAQ (reference sequence). The CDR3 has 14 residues. Trimming pared 6 bases from V and 4 bases from J, leaving 13 bases between.

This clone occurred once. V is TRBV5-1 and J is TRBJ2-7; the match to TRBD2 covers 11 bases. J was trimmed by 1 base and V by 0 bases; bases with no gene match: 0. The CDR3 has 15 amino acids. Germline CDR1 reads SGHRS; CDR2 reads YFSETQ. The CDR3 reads CASSLASGRSYEQYF. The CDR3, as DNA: TGCGCCAGCAGCTTGGCTAGCGGGAGGTCCTACGAGCAGTACTTC.

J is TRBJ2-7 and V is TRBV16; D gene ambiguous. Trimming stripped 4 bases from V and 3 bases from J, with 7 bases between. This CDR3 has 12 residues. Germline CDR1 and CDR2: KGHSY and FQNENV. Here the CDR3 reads CASSPFFYEQYF. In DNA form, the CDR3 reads TGTGCCAGCAGCCCCTTCTTCTACGAGCAGTACTTC.

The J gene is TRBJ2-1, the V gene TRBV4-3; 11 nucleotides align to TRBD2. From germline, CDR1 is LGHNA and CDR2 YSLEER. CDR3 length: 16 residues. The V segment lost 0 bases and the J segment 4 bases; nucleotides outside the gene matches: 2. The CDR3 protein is CASSQDRTSGYNEQFF. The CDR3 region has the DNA TGCGCCAGCAGCCAAGATAGGACTAGCGGGTACAATGAGCAGTTCTTC.